A selection of T cell receptor beta chains follows, all from one sample in a study of control samples from healthy donors and cancer patients. Here immunoSEQ multiplex PCR was the method, and the copy in TCRdb shows in-frame clones only, minus some. The table shows about 140,000 clones, with roughly 94% occurring only once. The sample was blood. These receptor sequences come from a man in his forties in good health. Both conserved end residues are part of each CDR3. The D gene is left open where the match is weak. Only part of the rows carry a size: once, few, many, or a class if the clone is expanded.

>TRBJ1-1|NA|NA|TRBV11-3
TGTGCCAGCAGCCGGGCCCCGGGAACTGAAGCTTTCTTT
CASSRAPGTEAFF
>TRBJ2-2|NA|TRBD2|TRBV7-9
TGTGCCAGCAGCTTAAGGCTAGCGGGAGGAACCGGGGAGCTGTTTTTT
CASSLRLAGGTGELFF
>TRBJ2-2|NA|NA|TRBV11-3
TGTGCCAGCAGCCGGGACAAGTACACCGGGGAGCTGTTTTTT
CASSRDKYTGELFF
>TRBJ1-2|few|NA|TRBV4-1
TGCGCCAGCAGCCAAAACATGGATAACTATGGCTACACCTTC
CASSQNMDNYGYTF
>TRBJ1-1|NA|NA|TRBV30
TGTGCCTGGAGTTGGGTGGGCAGGGACGCTTTCTTT
CAWSWVGRDAFF
>TRBJ1-6|NA|NA|TRBV2
TGTGCCAGCAGGGAACAGATCTTCTATAATTCACCCCTCCACTTT
CASREQIFYNSPLHF
>TRBJ2-3|NA|NA|TRBV2
TGTGCCAGCAGGGAAGACCTGGCAGGTACGCAGTATTTT
CASREDLAGTQYF
>TRBJ2-7|NA|TRBD1|TRBV18
TGTGCCAGCTCACCCCCGGACAGGGACTCCTACGAGCAGTACTTC
CASSPPDRDSYEQYF
>TRBJ1-1|NA|NA|TRBV6-2/TRBV6-3
TGTGCCAGCAGTTACTCGAGAGGGAATGAAGCTTTCTTT
CASSYSRGNEAFF
>TRBJ1-5|NA|NA|TRBV6-1
TGTGCCAGCAGTGAAGCAATAGGGCAGTCCAATCAGCCCCAGCATTTT
CASSEAIGQSNQPQHF
>TRBJ2-7|NA|TRBD2|TRBV27
TGTGCCAGCAGTTTGACTAGCGGGAGGGCCTCATACGAGCAGTACTTC
CASSLTSGRASYEQYF
>TRBJ1-6|NA|TRBD1|TRBV9
TGTGCCAGCGGAGGACAGGAGAGCTCCTATAATTCACCCCTCCACTTT
CASGGQESSYNSPLHF
>TRBJ1-1|NA|NA|TRBV5-1
TGCGCCAGCAGCTTGGAAGGGCAGAAAAACACTGAAGCTTTCTTT
CASSLEGQKNTEAFF
>TRBJ2-7|NA|NA|TRBV7-2
TGTGCCAGCGGGGGGAAAGGATCCTACGAGCAGTACTTC
CASGGKGSYEQYF
>TRBJ1-1|few|TRBD1|TRBV6-2/TRBV6-3
TGTGCCAGCAGTCGGGACAGTGGTACTTCGAATGAAGCTTTCTTT
CASSRDSGTSNEAFF
>TRBJ2-1|NA|TRBD2|TRBV5-1
TGCGCCAGCAGTTTTAGCGGGGGCTCTCCCAATGAGCAGTTCTTC
CASSFSGGSPNEQFF
>TRBJ2-2|NA|NA|TRBV2
TGTGCCAGCAGAATCCGGGACAAGAACACCGGGGAGCTGTTTTTT
CASRIRDKNTGELFF
>TRBJ2-5|NA|TRBD2|TRBV6-5
TGTGCCAGCAGTTACTTTGGCGGGGGAATAAAGACCCAGTACTTC
CASSYFGGGIKTQYF
>TRBJ1-1|NA|TRBD1|TRBV30
TGTGCCGGTCGATTGGGACAGGGAAGGTTCTTGGACACTGAAGCTTTCTTT
CAGRLGQGRFLDTEAFF
>TRBJ2-3|NA|TRBD2|TRBV3-1/TRBV3-2
TGTGCCAGCAGCCAGACTCCTCTAGCGGGAATTGGGGCAGATACGCAGTATTTT
CASSQTPLAGIGADTQYF
>TRBJ2-7|NA|TRBD2|TRBV5-6
TGTGCCAGCAGCTCCCAACCGGGACTAGCCTACGAGCAGTACTTC
CASSSQPGLAYEQYF
>TRBJ2-2|NA|TRBD1|TRBV9
TGTGCCAGCAGCGTAGTAGGGACAGGGGTTTTCACCGGGGAGCTGTTTTTT
CASSVVGTGVFTGELFF
>TRBJ1-3|once|TRBD1|TRBV7-9
TGTGCCAGCAGCGCAAGAGGACAGGGGAAAGGCAGAAACACCATATATTTT
CASSARGQGKGRNTIYF
>TRBJ1-1|NA|TRBD1|TRBV7-9
TGTGCCAGCAGCTACTGGACAGGGCCGAACACTGAAGCTTTCTTT
CASSYWTGPNTEAFF
>TRBJ1-4|few|TRBD1|TRBV4-3
TGCGCCAGCAGCCACCCCCAGGGACAGGGGGGAGCTAATGAAAAACTGTTTTTT
CASSHPQGQGGANEKLFF
>TRBJ1-3|NA|TRBD1|TRBV18
TGTGCCAGCTCCGGAGGGACAGTCGGAAACACCATATATTTT
CASSGGTVGNTIYF